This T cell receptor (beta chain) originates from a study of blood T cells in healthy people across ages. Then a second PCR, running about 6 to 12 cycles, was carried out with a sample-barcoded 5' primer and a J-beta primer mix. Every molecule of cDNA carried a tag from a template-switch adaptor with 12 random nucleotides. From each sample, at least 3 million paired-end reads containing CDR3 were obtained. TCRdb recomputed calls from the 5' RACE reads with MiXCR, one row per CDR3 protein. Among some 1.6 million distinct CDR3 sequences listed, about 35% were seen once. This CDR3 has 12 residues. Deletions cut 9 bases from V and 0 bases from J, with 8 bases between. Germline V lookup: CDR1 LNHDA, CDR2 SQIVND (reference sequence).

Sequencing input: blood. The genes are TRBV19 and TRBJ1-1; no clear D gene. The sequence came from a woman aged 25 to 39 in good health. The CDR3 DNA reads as TGTGCCAGAACTTTTTTGAACACTGAAGCTTTCTTT. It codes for CARTFLNTEAFF.